This TCR beta chain was retrieved from a study of T cells in localized non-small cell lung cancer. General observations from the study: Heterogeneity remains possible, as sequencing covered one tumor region only.

Per germline, CDR1 SGHDT and CDR2 YYEEEE. The CDR3 is 15 amino acids. V was pared by 4 bases and J by 2 bases, with 13 bases between. Measured with immunoSEQ multiplex PCR; TCRdb has only the in-frame clones, and not every one. The sample lists approximately 57,000 clones; approximately 90% were seen once. Remarks on this clone: The antigen is unknown.

This sequence joins TRBV5-6 and TRBJ2-1; D perhaps matches TRBD1 (6 bases). This receptor was obtained from a woman aged 35-75 years with stage I lung adenocarcinoma. The specimen comprised peripheral blood, sampled before any cancer treatment. In nucleotides, the CDR3 is TGTGCCAGCAGCCCTACAGGGTTCCCCTACAATGAGCAGTTCTTC. Residues: CASSPTGFPYNEQFF.